This T cell receptor beta chain appears in the sequencing data of a study of blood T cell repertoires in COVID-19. Study context: In each case, the material was cDNA or gDNA derived from T cells, B-cell-depleted T cells, or PBMCs.

Trimming removed 0 bases from V and 4 bases from J; junction bases left unmatched: 4. CDR3 length: 15 residues. Germline V CDR1 and CDR2: SGHRS, YFSETQ. Authors' data handling: Estimation of nucleated cell counts was performed using reference gene primer amplification. Using immunoSEQ multiplex PCR, the repertoire was profiled, and TCRdb retains in-frame clones only, with some absent. Clone size and the V and J calls come from that table; the DNA yielded D and trimming. The data contain about 98,000 clones, approximately 84% of them singletons. This TCR came from an elderly woman with acute or convalescent COVID-19. The chain links TRBV5-1 to TRBJ1-5, with 7 bases fitting TRBD1. Sequenced material: peripheral blood. The DNA of the CDR3 is TGCGCCAGCAGCTTGGGGGGGACAGAAAATCAGCCCCAGCATTTT. It translates to CASSLGGTENQPQHF.